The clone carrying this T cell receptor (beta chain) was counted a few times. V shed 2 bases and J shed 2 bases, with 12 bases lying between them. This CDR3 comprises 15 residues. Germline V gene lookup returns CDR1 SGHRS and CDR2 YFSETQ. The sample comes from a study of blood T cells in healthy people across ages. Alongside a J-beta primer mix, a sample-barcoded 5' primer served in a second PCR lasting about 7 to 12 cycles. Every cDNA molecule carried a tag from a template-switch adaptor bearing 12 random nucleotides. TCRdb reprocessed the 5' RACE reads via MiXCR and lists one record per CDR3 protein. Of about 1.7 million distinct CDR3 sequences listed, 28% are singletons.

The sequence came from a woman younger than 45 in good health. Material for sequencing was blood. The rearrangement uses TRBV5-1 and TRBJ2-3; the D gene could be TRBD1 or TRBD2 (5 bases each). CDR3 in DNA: TGCGCCAGCAGCTTCGGGGCCGAAACCACAGATACGCAGTATTTT. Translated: CASSFGAETTDTQYF.